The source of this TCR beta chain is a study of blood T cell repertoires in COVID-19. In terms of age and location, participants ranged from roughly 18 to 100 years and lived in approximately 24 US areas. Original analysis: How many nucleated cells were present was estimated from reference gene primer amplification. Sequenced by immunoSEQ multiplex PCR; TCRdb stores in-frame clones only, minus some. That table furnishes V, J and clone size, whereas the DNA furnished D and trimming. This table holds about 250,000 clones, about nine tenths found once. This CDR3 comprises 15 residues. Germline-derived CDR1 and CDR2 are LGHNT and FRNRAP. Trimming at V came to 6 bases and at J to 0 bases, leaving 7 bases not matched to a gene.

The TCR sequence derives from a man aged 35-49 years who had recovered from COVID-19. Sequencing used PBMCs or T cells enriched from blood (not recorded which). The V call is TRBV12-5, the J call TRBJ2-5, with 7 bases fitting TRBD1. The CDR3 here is CASGTGTAHQETQYF. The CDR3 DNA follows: TGTGCTAGTGGCACCGGGACAGCCCACCAAGAGACCCAGTACTTC.